The rows below give T cell receptor beta chains drawn from one sample of a study of regulatory T cells in long-lasting Graves disease. TCRdb recomputed calls from the multiplex PCR reads with MiXCR, one row per CDR3 protein. The data show 650,000 to 850,000 distinct CDR3 sequences, with approximately 31% seen just once and 40% to 50% held by the top ten. The sample consisted of peripheral blood mononuclear cells (PBMCs), taken when the disease was refractory, from a patient treated with antithyroid drugs. These receptors all come from a female donor with Graves disease. The CDR3 runs from the conserved cysteine through the conserved F or W. Fields, in order: clone size, V gene, J gene, D gene, CDR3 DNA, CDR3 protein. A D gene is named only where the DNA matches it firmly. For some rows the clone size is stated as once, few or many, or as a class when expanded; others skip it.

NA,TRBV20-1,TRBJ2-3,NA,TGCAGTGCTAGTCTAACAGATACGCAGTATTTT,CSASLTDTQYF
few,TRBV20-1,TRBJ2-5,TRBD1,TGCAGTGCTGGGGGACAGGGGGGTGGGGAGACCCAGTACTTC,CSAGGQGGGETQYF
many,TRBV6-1,TRBJ2-7,TRBD2,TGTGCCAGCATGAGACTAGCGTCTGGCGAGCAGTACTTC,CASMRLASGEQYF
NA,TRBV9,TRBJ2-3,NA,TGTGCCAGCAGCCCCATATCGGTAGATACGCAGTATTTT,CASSPISVDTQYF
few,TRBV6-1,TRBJ2-7,TRBD2,TGTGCCAGCAGGGTCGGGGTAGCGGGGGCCTACGAGCAGTACTTC,CASRVGVAGAYEQYF
NA,TRBV20-1,TRBJ2-7,TRBD2,TGCAGTGCTAGAGATGTGACTAGCGGGAGAGGCGAGCAGTACTTC,CSARDVTSGRGEQYF
NA,TRBV11-2,TRBJ2-3,NA,TGTGCCAGCAGCTCTCGGGACTCTTCCACAGATACGCAGTATTTT,CASSSRDSSTDTQYF
many,TRBV25-1,TRBJ1-2,TRBD1,TGTGCCAGCAGTCGTACCGGGACAGACTATGGCTACACCTTC,CASSRTGTDYGYTF
NA,TRBV7-3,TRBJ2-2,TRBD2,TGTGCCAGCAGCCCCCCCGGGACTAGCGCGAACACCGGGGAGCTGTTTTTT,CASSPPGTSANTGELFF
NA,TRBV20-1,TRBJ1-1,TRBD1,TGCAGTGCTAATGGACAGGGGAACACTGAAGCTTTCTTT,CSANGQGNTEAFF
NA,TRBV27,TRBJ1-1,TRBD1,TGTGCCAGCAGTCTATTAGAACCAGGGGGCATGAGCACTGAAGCTTTCTTT,CASSLLEPGGMSTEAFF